A single TCR beta chain is shown here with its context. Its antigen is unknown. The sample originates from a study of shared clonotypes between healthy human individuals. At the level of the study: Researchers drew samples from a couple of women and three men aged 18 to 49.

Germline CDR1 is MDHEN and CDR2 is SYDVKM. The junction had 6 bases not matched to a gene; V was cut back by 8 bases and J by 3 bases. This CDR3 comprises 14 residues. Sequencing used immunoSEQ multiplex PCR; TCRdb keeps in-frame clones, though not all of them. The table includes 550,000 to 850,000 clones, roughly two thirds detected once. The study, taken as a whole, reports: The sharing of 4.5% to 5% of naive CD4 clonotypes was seen across a handful of donors. Richness estimates generally favored naive over memory subsets. The low donor count limited represented genetic and exposure-history diversity.

The receptor comes from a woman aged 25 to 39 in good health. The specimen was memory CD4+ T cells sorted from blood. Specified subset: CD45RA-negative fraction. V is TRBV28 and J is TRBJ2-7; the match to TRBD2 covers 11 bases. The CDR3 sequence: CASAPTSGNYEQYF. CDR3 sequence (DNA): TGTGCCAGCGCCCCGACTAGCGGGAACTACGAGCAGTACTTC.